The clone carrying this T cell receptor beta chain was seen many times. The data were obtained in a study of CD8 T cells in ankylosing spondylitis. The CDR3 is 15 residues long. Looked up from germline, CDR1 is ENHRY and CDR2 is SYGVKD. J was trimmed by 7 bases and V by 4 bases; bases with no gene match: 8. The TCR beta libraries were generated through quantitative 5'-RACE incorporating molecular barcodes. TCRdb independently ran MiXCR on the 5' RACE reads; one entry per CDR3 protein. The data contain 150,000 to 200,000 distinct CDR3 sequences, 15% to 20% of them singletons. The source material was blood, either unsorted or a sorted T cell fraction (not recorded which). The V call is TRBV10-3, the J call TRBJ1-2; 11 nucleotides agree with TRBD1. The sequence came from a male donor under 30 with ankylosing spondylitis or in good health (not recorded which). The CDR3 nucleotides read TGTGCCATCAGTGGCCGGGACAGGGGGAATCCTGGCTACACCTTC. This sequence encodes CAISGRDRGNPGYTF.